This TCR beta chain is drawn from a study of blood T cell repertoires in COVID-19. This clone appeared a single time. Method: immunoSEQ multiplex PCR; TCRdb's copy keeps in-frame clones and lacks some. The sample lists fewer than 85,000 clones, around three quarters seen once, with 26% in the top ten. The CDR3 contains 15 residues. Germline CDR1 is SGHRS and CDR2 is YFSETQ. Trimming stripped 6 bases from V and 4 bases from J, with 17 bases between. The specimen sequenced was peripheral blood. The origin of this receptor is a man in his sixties with active or convalescent COVID-19. The chain uses TRBV5-1 and TRBJ2-1, with D possibly TRBD1 on 7 matching bases. The CDR3 bases are TGCGCCAGCAAGGTAATGGCAGGGGGGTACAATGAGCAGTTCTTC. Translating it yields CASKVMAGGYNEQFF.